This TCR beta chain was captured by sequencing in a study of blood T cell repertoires in COVID-19 (dated by TCRdb to 2020 to 2021). Study-wide context: Collaborator samples came from the United States, Italy and Spain and covered acute and convalescent phases of COVID-19. The prospective study material was composed of cDNA or gDNA derived from T cells, B-cell-depleted T cells, or PBMCs. Deeply sampled blood TCRbeta repertoires from subjects exposed to, actively infected with, or recovered from COVID-19 were included in the dataset. The repertoires were released in a freely available public database intended as a resource for research on the immune response to SARS-CoV-2. The samples were drawn from two sources: the first 160 participants of the ongoing ImmuneRACE study, and 1,200 or so subjects contributed by 6 global collaborators. The sample metadata nearly always contained a de-identified subject ID, COVID-19 status, age in years and sex. Where HLA class I and class II types were available, the types were taken from metadata supplied by the sample provider, not from assay-based typing.

Note on this clone: Its target antigen remains unknown. No much larger clonotype is one base removed from it; base qualities were not supplied.

On the study overall, not on this receptor specifically: Clinical and demographic metadata were provided uncurated, with the amount varying by source and participant.

TCRbeta CDR3 regions were amplified from genomic DNA by means of the immunoSEQ Assay, a bias-controlled multiplex PCR. The authors' analysis ran thus. Within the assay, amplification of reference gene primers was used to estimate how many nucleated cells each sample contained. To quantify the absolute abundance of each unique TCRbeta CDR3 rearrangement, sequence reads were collapsed and filtered. Productive Simpson clonality was computed per sample as the square root of Simpson's diversity index over productive rearrangements. Sourced from immuneACCESS, this table was stored by TCRdb with only in-frame sequences that have V and J called. A share of the clones is absent; for the studies checked, an unresolved V gene accounts for under half, and the remainder has no known explanation. The V and J calls and clone size are taken from that table; D and trimming were inferred from the DNA. For this sample the table gives under 350,000 clones, of which 80% to 95% were detected only once. Of the sample, 6% to 7% is held by the ten largest clones.

In Seattle, one collaborating source enrolled patients while the infection was active and tracked those patients longitudinally over the course of disease. Each collaborating institution followed its own protocols to collect whole blood in K2EDTA tubes. For TCRbeta analysis, collaborators shipped samples in one of three forms: frozen whole blood, isolated PBMCs, or DNA extracted from either of those sample types. The CDR3 sequence holds 16 residues, the cysteine and phenylalanine included. Only the CDR3 region is kept as DNA, spanning 48 bases read in frame from base 1. V drops 4 bases and J drops 6 bases, leaving 19 bases in between. CDR1 and CDR2 are drawn from the germline V gene: MDHEN, SYDVKM.

The chain is encoded by TRBV28 joined to TRBJ2-1, with a weak D call of TRBD1 (5 bases match). The TCR comes from a young woman with COVID-19, enrolled during active disease. The sample taken for sequencing was peripheral blood. The DNA is TGTGCCAGCAGTTCGCCTCGGACACCCCGCGGCAATGAGCAGTTCTTC. Translated, it reads CASSSPRTPRGNEQFF. With the portions outside the CDR3 filled from the reference TRBV28 and TRBJ2-1 genes, the complete variable region becomes DVKVTQSSRYLVKRTGEKVFLECVQDMDHENMFWYRQDPGLGLRLIYFSYDVKMKEKGDIPEGYSVSREKKERFSLILESASTNQTSMYLCASSSPRTPRGNEQFFGPGTRLTVL.